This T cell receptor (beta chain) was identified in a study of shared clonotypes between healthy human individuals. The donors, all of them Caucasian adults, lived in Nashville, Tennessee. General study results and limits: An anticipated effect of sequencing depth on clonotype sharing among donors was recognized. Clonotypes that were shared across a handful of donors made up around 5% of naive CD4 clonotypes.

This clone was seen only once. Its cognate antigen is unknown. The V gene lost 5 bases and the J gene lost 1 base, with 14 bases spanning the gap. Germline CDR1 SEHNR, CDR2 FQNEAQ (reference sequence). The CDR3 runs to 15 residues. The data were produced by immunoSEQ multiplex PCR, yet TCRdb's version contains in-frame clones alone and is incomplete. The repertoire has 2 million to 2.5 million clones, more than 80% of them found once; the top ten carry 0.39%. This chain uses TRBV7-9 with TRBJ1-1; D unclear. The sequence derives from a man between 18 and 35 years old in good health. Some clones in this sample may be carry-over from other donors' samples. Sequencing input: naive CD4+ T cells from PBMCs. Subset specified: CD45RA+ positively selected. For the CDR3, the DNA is TGTGCCAGCAGCCTACGGGGTACGGGGAACACTGAAGCTTTCTTT. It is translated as CASSLRGTGNTEAFF. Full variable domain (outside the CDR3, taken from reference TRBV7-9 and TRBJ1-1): DTGVSQNPRHKITKRGQNVTFRCDPISEHNRLYWYRQTLGQGPEFLTYFQNEAQLEKSRLLSDRFSAERPKGSFSTLEIQRTEQGDSAMYLCASSLRGTGNTEAFFGQGTRLTVV.